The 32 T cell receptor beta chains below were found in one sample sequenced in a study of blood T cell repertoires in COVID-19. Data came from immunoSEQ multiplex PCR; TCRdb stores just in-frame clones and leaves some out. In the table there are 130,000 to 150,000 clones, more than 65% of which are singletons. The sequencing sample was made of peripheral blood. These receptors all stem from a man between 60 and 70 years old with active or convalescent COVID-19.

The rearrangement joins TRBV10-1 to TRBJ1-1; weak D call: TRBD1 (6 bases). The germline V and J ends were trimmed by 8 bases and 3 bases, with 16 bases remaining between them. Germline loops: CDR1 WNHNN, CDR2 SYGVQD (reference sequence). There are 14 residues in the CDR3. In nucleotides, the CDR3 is TGCGCCAGCTCACGGGGGGCAGGGGACACTGAAGCTTTCTTT. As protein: CASSRGAGDTEAFF.

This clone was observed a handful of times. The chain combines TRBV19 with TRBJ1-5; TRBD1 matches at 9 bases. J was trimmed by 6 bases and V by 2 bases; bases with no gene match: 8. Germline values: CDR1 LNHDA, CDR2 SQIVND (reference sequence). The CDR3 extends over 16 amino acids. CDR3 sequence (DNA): TGTGCCAGTAGTATAAACCCCACAGGGGGCGGTCAGCCCCAGCATTTT. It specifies CASSINPTGGGQPQHF.

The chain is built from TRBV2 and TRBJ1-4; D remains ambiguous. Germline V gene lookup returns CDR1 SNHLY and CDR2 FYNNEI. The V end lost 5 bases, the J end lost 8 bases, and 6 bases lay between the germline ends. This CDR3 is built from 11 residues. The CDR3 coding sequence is TGTGCCAGCAGTTCAGGCGAAAAACTGTTTTTT. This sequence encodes CASSSGEKLFF.

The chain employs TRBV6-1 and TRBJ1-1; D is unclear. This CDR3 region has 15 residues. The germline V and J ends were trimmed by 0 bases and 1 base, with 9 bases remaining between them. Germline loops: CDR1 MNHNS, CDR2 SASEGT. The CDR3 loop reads CASSEAREWNTEAFF. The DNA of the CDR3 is TGTGCCAGCAGTGAAGCGCGGGAGTGGAACACTGAAGCTTTCTTT.

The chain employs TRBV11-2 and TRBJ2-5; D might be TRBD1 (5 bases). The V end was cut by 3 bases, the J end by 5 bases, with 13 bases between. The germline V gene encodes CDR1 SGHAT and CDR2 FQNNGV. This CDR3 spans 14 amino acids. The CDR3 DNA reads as TGTGCCAGCAGCTTTTCAGGGTCATTGGAGACCCAGTACTTC. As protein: CASSFSGSLETQYF.

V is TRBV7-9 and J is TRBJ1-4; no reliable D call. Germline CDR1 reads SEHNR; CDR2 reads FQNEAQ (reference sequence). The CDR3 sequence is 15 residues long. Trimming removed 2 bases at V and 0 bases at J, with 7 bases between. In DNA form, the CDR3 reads TGTGCCAGCAGCTTACTTGAGGCAACTAATGAAAAACTGTTTTTT. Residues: CASSLLEATNEKLFF.

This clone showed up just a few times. In DNA form, the CDR3 reads TGTGCCAGCAAACAGGGGAGCTCCTACGAGCAGTACTTC. It encodes CASKQGSSYEQYF. V gene TRBV6-5 combines with J gene TRBJ2-7; 7 positions agree with TRBD1. CDR1 and CDR2 (germline): MNHEY, SVGAGI. J was trimmed by 0 bases and V by 7 bases; bases with no gene match: 3. The CDR3 is made up of 13 amino acids.

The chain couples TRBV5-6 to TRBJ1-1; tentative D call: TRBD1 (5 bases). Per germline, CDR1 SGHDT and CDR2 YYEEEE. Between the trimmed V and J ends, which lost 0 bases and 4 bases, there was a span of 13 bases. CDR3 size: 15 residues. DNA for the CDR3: TGTGCCAGCAGCTTGGTGGACACGCCGGGCACTGAAGCTTTCTTT. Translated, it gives CASSLVDTPGTEAFF.

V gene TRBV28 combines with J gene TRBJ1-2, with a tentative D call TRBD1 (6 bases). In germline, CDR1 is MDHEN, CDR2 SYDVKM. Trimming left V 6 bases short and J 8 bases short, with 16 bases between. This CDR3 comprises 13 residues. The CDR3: CASRTYREGGYTF. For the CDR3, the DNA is TGTGCCAGCAGGACCTACAGGGAGGGCGGCTACACCTTC.

The CDR3 loop reads CASSLAGQGTGNTIYF. CDR3 coding DNA: TGTGCCAGCAGCTTAGCGGGACAGGGGACCGGAAACACCATATATTTT. The chain joins TRBV7-2 to TRBJ1-3; 10 nucleotides match TRBD1. V lost 0 bases, J lost 4 bases, and 3 bases stayed unmatched. The CDR3 spans 16 residues. From germline, CDR1 is SGHTA and CDR2 FQGNSA.

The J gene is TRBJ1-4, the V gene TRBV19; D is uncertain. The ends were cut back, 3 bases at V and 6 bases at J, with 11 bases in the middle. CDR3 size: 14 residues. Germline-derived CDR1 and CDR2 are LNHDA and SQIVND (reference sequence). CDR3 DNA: TGTGCCAGTAGTATGAACAGTCCCTATGAAAAACTGTTTTTT. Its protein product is CASSMNSPYEKLFF.

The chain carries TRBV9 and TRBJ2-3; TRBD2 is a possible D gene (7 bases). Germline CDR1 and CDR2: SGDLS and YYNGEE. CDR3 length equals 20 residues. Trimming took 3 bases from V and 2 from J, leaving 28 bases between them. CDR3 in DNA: TGTGCCAGCAGCGCGACCCCAAGGGGGGGGCGTACCCTTAACACAGATACGCAGTATTTT. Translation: CASSATPRGGRTLNTDTQYF. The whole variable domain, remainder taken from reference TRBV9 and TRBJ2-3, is DSGVTQTPKHLITATGQRVTLRCSPRSGDLSVYWYQQSLDQGLQFLIQYYNGEERAKGNILERFSAQQFPDLHSELNLSSLELGDSALYFCASSATPRGGRTLNTDTQYFGPGTRLTVL.

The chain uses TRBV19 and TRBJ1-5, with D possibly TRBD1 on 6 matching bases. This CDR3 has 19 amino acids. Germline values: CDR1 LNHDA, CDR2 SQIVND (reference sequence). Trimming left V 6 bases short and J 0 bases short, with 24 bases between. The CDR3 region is CASSLMTGIKLRSNQPQHF. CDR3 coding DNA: TGTGCCAGTAGCCTAATGACAGGAATCAAATTACGTAGCAATCAGCCCCAGCATTTT. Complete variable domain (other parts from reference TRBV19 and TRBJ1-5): DGGITQSPKYLFRKEGQNVTLSCEQNLNHDAMYWYRQDPGQGLRLIYYSQIVNDFQKGDIAEGYSVSREKKESFPLTVTSAQKNPTAFYLCASSLMTGIKLRSNQPQHFGDGTRLSIL.

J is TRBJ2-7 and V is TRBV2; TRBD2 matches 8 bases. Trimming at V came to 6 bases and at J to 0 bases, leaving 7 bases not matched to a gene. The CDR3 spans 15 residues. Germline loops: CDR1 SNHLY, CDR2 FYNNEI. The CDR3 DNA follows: TGTGCCAGCAGCTCAGCGGGAGTCCCCTCCTACGAGCAGTACGTC. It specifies CASSSAGVPSYEQYV.

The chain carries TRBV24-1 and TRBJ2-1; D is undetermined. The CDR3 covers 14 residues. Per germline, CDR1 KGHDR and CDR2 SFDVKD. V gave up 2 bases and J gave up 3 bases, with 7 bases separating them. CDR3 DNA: TGTGCCACCAGTGATTCTGACTTCTACAATGAGCAGTTCTTC. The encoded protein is CATSDSDFYNEQFF.

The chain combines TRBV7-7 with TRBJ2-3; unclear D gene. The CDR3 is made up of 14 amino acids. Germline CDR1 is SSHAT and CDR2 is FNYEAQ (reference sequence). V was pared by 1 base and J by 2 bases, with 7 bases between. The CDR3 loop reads CASSLGHTTDTQYF. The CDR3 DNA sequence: TGTGCCAGCAGCTTAGGTCACACCACAGATACGCAGTATTTT. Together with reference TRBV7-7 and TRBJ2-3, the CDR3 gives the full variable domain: GAGVSQSPRYKVTKRGQDVTLRCDPISSHATLYWYQQALGQGPEFLTYFNYEAQPDKSGLPSDRFSAERPEGSISTLTIQRTEQRDSAMYRCASSLGHTTDTQYFGPGTRLTVL.

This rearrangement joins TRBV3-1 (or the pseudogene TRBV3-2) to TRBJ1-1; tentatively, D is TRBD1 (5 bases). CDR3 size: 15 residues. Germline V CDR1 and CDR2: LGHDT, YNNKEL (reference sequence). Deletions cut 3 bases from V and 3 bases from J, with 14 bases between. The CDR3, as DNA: TGTGCCAGCAGCCACGGTGCGGGGCTCGACACTGAAGCTTTCTTT. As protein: CASSHGAGLDTEAFF.

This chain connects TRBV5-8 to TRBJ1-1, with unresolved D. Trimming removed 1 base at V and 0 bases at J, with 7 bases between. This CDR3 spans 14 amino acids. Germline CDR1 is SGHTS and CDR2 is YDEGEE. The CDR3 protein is CASSLLRMNTEAFF. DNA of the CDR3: TGTGCCAGCAGCTTGCTCAGGATGAACACTGAAGCTTTCTTT.

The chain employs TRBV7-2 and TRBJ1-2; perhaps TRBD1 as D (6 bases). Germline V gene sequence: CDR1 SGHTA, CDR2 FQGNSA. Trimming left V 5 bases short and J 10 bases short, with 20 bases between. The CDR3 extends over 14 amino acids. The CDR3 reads CASSTPQGHRDYTF. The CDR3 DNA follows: TGTGCCAGCAGCACACCACAGGGTCATAGGGACTACACCTTC.

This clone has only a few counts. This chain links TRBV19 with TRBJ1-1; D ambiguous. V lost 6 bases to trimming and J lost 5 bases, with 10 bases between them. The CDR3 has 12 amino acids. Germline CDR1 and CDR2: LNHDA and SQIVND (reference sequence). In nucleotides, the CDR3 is TGTGCCAGTAGCCTAATCGGGACTGAAGCTTTCTTT. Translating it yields CASSLIGTEAFF.

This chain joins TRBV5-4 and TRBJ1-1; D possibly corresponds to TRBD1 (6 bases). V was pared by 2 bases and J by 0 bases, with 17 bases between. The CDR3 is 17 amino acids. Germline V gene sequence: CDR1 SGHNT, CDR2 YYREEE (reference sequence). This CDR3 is CASSFQQGEGMNTEAFF. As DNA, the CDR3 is TGTGCCAGCAGCTTCCAACAGGGAGAGGGAATGAACACTGAAGCTTTCTTT.

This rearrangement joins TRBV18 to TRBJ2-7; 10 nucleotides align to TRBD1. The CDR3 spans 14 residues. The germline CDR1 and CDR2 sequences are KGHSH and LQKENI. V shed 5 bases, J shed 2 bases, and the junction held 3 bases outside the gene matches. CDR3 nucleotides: TGTGCCAGCTCAGGGGACAGGGGTACCTACGAGCAGTACGTC. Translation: CASSGDRGTYEQYV.

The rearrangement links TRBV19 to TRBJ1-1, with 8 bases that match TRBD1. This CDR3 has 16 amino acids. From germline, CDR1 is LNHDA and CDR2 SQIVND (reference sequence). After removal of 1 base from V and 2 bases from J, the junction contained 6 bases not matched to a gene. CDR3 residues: CASSIVLGQANTEAFF. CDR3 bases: TGTGCCAGTAGTATAGTGTTGGGACAGGCTAACACTGAAGCTTTCTTT.

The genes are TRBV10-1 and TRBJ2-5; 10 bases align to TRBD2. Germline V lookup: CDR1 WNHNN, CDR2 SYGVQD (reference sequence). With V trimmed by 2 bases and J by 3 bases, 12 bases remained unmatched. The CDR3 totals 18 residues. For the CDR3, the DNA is TGCGCCAGCAGTGAGATGGCTAGCGGGAGTAGCGACAAAGAGACCCAGTACTTC. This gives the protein CASSEMASGSSDKETQYF.

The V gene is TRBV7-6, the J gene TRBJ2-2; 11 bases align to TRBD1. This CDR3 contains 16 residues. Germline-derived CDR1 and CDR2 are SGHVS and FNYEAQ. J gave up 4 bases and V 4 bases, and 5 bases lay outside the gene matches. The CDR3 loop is CASSYTGTGGTGELFF. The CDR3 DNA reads TGTGCCAGCAGCTACACCGGGACAGGGGGCACCGGGGAGCTGTTTTTT.

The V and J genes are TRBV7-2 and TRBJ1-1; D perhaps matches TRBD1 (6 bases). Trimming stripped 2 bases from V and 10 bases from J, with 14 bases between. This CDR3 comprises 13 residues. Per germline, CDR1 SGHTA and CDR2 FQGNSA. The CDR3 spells CASSLPPTGRAFF. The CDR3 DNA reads TGTGCCAGCAGCTTACCACCGACAGGTAGAGCTTTCTTT.

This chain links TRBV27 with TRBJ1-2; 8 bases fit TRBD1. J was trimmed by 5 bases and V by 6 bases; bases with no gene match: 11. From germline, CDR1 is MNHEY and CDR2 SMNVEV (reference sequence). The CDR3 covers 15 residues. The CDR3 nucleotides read TGTGCCAGCAGCCTTCAGGGGGCGATACCATATGGCTACACCTTC. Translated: CASSLQGAIPYGYTF.

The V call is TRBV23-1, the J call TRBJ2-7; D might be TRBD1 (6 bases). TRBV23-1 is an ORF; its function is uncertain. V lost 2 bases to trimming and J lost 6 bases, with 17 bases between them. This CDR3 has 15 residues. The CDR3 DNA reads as TGCGCCAGCAGTCAAAAAACCCTACAGGGAAGCGAGCAGTACGTC. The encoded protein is CASSQKTLQGSEQYV.

The CDR3 protein is CASSLRSQGLGNTIYF. In DNA form, the CDR3 reads TGTGCCAGCAGCTTAAGGTCCCAGGGGCTCGGAAACACCATATATTTT. This sequence joins TRBV5-6 and TRBJ1-3; a weak D match, TRBD1 (6 bases). The CDR3 sequence is 16 residues long. Trimming removed 2 bases from V and 4 bases from J, with 16 bases in between. Germline CDR1 and CDR2: SGHDT and YYEEEE.

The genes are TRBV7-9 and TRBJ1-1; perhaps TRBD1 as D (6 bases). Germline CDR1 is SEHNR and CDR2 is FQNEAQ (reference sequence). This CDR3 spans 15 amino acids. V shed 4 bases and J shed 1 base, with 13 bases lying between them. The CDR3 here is CASSSRGAPNTEAFF. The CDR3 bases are TGTGCCAGCAGCTCCCGGGGGGCCCCGAACACTGAAGCTTTCTTT.

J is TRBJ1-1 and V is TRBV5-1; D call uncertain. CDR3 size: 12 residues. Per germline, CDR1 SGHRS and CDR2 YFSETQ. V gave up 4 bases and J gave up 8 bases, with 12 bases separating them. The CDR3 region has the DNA TGCGCCAGCAGCCTCCTTTACGGGGAAGCTTTCTTT. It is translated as CASSLLYGEAFF.

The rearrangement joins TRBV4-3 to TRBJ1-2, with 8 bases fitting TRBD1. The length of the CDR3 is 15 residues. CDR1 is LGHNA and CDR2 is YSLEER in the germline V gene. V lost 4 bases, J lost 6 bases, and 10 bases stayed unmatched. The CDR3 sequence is CASSRQGQGLHGYTF. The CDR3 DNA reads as TGCGCCAGCAGCCGCCAAGGACAGGGTTTACATGGCTACACCTTC.